This record concerns one T cell receptor beta chain sequence. The table lists this clonotype with a few counts. Which antigen it targets is not known. No per-base quality is available; no much larger clone lies one base away. TCRdb lists the instrument as Illumina HiSeq 2500. Quantitative 5'-RACE with molecular barcodes was the method used to prepare the TCR beta libraries. As for the authors' bioinformatics: A new computational method based on a probabilistic model of VDJ rearrangement was used to identify disease-linked TCR variants. The public reads were run again by TCRdb, first through fastp at Q25 and then through MiXCR, and only productive beta chains were kept. Each CDR3 protein gets just one entry, which takes the most common genes and DNA from the rows behind it. None of the V and J calls come from the authors' own analysis; TCRdb made them. The sample data list around 230,000 distinct CDR3 sequences, and roughly 8.2% of these were observed just once. The ten largest clones add up to 4.5% to 5% of the sample.

This sample was taken from a study of CD8 T cells in ankylosing spondylitis (dated by TCRdb to 2017 to 2019). Context from the whole study: T cell receptor beta repertoires were profiled in healthy donors and ankylosing spondylitis patients so that disease-linked TCR variants could be found. The full study cohort comprised approximately 23 ankylosing spondylitis patients and about 110 healthy donors. Peripheral blood was sampled, and synovial fluid was also collected from ankylosing spondylitis patients. What the study reported, not specific to this receptor: A TCR beta motif made up of several highly homologous amino acid variants appeared to be characteristic of blood from ankylosing spondylitis patients. Some motif variants were previously reported in synovial fluid and blood of reactive arthritis patients, suggesting common disease-initiation mechanisms. The disease-linked clones were reported to be significantly enriched in matched synovial fluid samples from ankylosing spondylitis patients. A CD8+ phenotype was shown by the disease-linked clones, which were found at relatively low frequencies in peripheral blood.

The germline V gene yields SGHRS for CDR1 and YFSETQ for CDR2. The cysteine opens and the phenylalanine closes a CDR3 of 12 amino acids. Only the CDR3 part of the read is kept: 36 bases, read in frame from the first base. The germline ends are 11 bases apart after V is trimmed by 1 base and J by 12 bases. The chain is encoded by TRBV5-1 joined to TRBJ2-1; the D match is possibly TRBD1 or TRBD2, with 6 bases aligned in each. Sequencing was carried out using blood, either unsorted or a sorted T cell fraction (not recorded which). The receptor comes from a female donor with ankylosing spondylitis or in good health (not recorded which). The nucleotides are TGCGCCAGCAGCTTGTTGGGGGGCCTGCAGTTCTTC. This translates into CASSLLGGLQFF. Reference TRBV5-1 and TRBJ2-1 proteins supply the regions before and after the CDR3; the full variable domain is: KAGVTQTPRYLIKTRGQQVTLSCSPISGHRSVSWYQQTPGQGLQFLFEYFSETQRNKGNFPGRFSGRQFSNSRSEMNVSTLELGDSALYLCASSLLGGLQFFGPGTRLTVL.